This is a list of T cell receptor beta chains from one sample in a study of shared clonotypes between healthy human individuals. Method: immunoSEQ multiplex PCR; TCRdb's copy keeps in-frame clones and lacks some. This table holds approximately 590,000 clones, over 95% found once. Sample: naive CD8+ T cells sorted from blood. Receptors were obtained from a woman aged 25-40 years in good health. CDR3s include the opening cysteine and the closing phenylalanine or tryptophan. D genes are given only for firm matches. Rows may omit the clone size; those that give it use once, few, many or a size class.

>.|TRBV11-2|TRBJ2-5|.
TGTGCCAGTCGCGGCGGGTCAGAGACCCAGTACTTC
CASRGGSETQYF
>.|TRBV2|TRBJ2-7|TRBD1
TGTGCCAGCAGATTAGGACAGGCCGAGCAGTACTTC
CASRLGQAEQYF
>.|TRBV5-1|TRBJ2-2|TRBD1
TGCGCCAGCAGCCTACGGACAGGGTACGCCGGGGAGCTGTTTTTT
CASSLRTGYAGELFF
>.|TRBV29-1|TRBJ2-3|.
TGCAGCGTCCCGAAGGACTACCGCACAGATACGCAGTATTTT
CSVPKDYRTDTQYF
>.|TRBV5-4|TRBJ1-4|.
TGTGCCAGCAGCCCCCGGCGAGGTGAAAAACTGTTTTTT
CASSPRRGEKLFF
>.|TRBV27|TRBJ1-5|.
TGTGCCAGCAGTTTATCGTGGGGGAGCAATCAGCCCCAGCATTTT
CASSLSWGSNQPQHF
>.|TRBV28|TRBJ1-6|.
TGTGCCAGCACCTCCGGGAATTCACCCCTCCACTTT
CASTSGNSPLHF
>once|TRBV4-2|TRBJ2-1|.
TGTGCCAGCAGCCAAGAAAGAGGGGCTGAGTGGGAGGAACACAATGAGCAGTTCTTC
CASSQERGAEWEEHNEQFF
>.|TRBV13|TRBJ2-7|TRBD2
TGTGCCAGCAGCACGGGACTAGCTGGCGAGCAGTACTTC
CASSTGLAGEQYF
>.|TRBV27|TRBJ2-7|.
TGTGCCAGCAGTTTAGACGGGACGACGGAGCAGTACTTC
CASSLDGTTEQYF
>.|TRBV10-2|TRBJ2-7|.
TGCGCCAGCAGGGCCGGGAGCTCCTACGAGCAGTACTTC
CASRAGSSYEQYF
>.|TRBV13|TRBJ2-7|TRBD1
TGTGCCAGCAGCTTAAATCCCGGACAGGGCCTTAACGAGCAGTACTTC
CASSLNPGQGLNEQYF
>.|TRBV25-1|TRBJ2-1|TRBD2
TGTGCCAGCAGTGTTAGCGGGAGTCGCGATGAGCAGTTCTTC
CASSVSGSRDEQFF
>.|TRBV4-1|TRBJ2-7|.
TGCGCCAGCAGCCAAGATTTGAGCGGCTCCTACGAGCAGTACTTC
CASSQDLSGSYEQYF
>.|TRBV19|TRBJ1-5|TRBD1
TGTGCCAGTAGGACAGGGGACCAGCCCCAGCATTTT
CASRTGDQPQHF
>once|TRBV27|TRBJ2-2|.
TGTGCCAGCACCCCCTGGTCAGGGCTTGACACCGGGGAGCTGTTTTTT
CASTPWSGLDTGELFF
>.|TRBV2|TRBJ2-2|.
TGTGCCAGCAGTGGGGCAGGGAACACCGGGGAGCTGTTTTTT
CASSGAGNTGELFF
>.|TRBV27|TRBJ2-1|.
TGTGCCAGCAGTTCTGGGGCGTACAATGAGCAGTTCTTC
CASSSGAYNEQFF
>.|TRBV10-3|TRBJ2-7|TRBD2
TGTGCCATCAGTGAGGGGACTAGCGGGAGAGATCGGTCCTACGAGCAGTACTTC
CAISEGTSGRDRSYEQYF
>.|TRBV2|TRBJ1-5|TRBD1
TGTGCCAGCAGCCCCGCGACAGGGGGCAATCAGCCCCAGCATTTT
CASSPATGGNQPQHF
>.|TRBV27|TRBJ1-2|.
TGTGCCAGCAGTTTCAGGGGCTTGGATTATGGCTACACCTTC
CASSFRGLDYGYTF
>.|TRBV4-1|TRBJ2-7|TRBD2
TGCGCCAGCAGCCTGTCGTTTGCGGGAGGATCCTACGAGCAGTACTTC
CASSLSFAGGSYEQYF
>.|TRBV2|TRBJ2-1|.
TGTGCCAGCAGCATCAGCGAATACAATGAGCAGTTCTTC
CASSISEYNEQFF
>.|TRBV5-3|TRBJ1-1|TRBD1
TGTGCCAGAAGGTCTTGTCCGGACCGACAGGGGCTCGAGGCTTTCTTT
CARRSCPDRQGLEAFF
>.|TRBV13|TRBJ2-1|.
TGTGCCAGCAGCTTAGGGGGCTACAATGAGCAGTTCTTC
CASSLGGYNEQFF
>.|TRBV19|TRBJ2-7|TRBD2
TGTGCCAGTAGTGAACTGACCGGGACTAGCGTTCACTCCTACGAGCAGTACTTC
CASSELTGTSVHSYEQYF